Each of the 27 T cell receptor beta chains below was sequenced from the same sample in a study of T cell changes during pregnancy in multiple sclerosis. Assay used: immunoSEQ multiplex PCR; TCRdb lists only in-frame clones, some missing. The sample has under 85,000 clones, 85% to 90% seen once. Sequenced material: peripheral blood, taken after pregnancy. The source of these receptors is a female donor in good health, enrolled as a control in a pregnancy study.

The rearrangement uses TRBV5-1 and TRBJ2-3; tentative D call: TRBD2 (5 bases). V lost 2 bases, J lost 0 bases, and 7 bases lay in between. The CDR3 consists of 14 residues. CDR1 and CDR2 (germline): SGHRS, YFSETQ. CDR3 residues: CASSFGESTDTQYF. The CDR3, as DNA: TGCGCCAGCAGCTTCGGGGAAAGCACAGATACGCAGTATTTT.

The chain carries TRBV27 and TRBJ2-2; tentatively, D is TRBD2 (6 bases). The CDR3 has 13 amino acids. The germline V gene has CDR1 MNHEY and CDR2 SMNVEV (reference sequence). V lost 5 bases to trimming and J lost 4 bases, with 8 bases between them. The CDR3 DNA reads TGTGCCAGCAGTCGGGACTTCACCGGGGAGCTGTTTTTT. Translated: CASSRDFTGELFF.

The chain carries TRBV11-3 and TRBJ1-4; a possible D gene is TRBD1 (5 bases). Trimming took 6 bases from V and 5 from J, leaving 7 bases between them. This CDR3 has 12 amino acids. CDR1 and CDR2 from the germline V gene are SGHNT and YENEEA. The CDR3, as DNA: TGTGCCAGCAGTCGGGGGAATGAAAAACTGTTTTTT. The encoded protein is CASSRGNEKLFF.

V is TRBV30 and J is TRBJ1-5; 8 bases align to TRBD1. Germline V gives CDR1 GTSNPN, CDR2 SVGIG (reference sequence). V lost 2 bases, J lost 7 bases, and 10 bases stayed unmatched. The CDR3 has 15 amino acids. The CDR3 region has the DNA TGTGCCTGGAGTTCTACAGGGGGTAAAGGCCAGCCCCAGCATTTT. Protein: CAWSSTGGKGQPQHF.

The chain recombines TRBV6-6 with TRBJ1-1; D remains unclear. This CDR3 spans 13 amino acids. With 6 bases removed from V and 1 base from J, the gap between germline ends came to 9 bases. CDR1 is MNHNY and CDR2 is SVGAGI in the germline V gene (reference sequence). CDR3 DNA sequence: TGTGCCAGCAGGTTCCAGGAGAACACTGAAGCTTTCTTT. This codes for CASRFQENTEAFF.

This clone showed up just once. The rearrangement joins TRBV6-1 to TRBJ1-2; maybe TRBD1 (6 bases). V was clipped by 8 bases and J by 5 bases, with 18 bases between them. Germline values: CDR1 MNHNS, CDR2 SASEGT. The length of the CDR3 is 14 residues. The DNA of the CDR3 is TGTGCCAGCCTCCCACAGGGAAATAGGTATGGCTACACCTTC. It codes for CASLPQGNRYGYTF.

The CDR3 spells CAWSGLHNEQFF. The CDR3 coding sequence is TGTGCCTGGAGTGGGCTTCACAATGAGCAGTTCTTC. This chain uses TRBV30 with TRBJ2-1; no clear D gene. CDR1 and CDR2 from the germline V gene are GTSNPN and SVGIG (reference sequence). Trimming stripped 1 base from V and 5 bases from J, with 6 bases between. CDR3 length: 12 amino acids.

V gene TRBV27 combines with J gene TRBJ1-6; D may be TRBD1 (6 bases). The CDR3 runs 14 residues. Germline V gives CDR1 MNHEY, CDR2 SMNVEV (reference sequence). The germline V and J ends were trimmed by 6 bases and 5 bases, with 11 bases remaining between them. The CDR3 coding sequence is TGTGCCAGCAGAAGGGACACCGATAATTCACCCCTCCACTTT. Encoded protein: CASRRDTDNSPLHF.

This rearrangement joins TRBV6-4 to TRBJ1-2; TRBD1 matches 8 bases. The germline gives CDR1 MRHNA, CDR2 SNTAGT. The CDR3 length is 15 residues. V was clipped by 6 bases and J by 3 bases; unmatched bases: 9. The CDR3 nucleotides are TGTGCCAGCAGCCGTACCGGGACAGGCGACTATGGCTACACCTTC. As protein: CASSRTGTGDYGYTF.

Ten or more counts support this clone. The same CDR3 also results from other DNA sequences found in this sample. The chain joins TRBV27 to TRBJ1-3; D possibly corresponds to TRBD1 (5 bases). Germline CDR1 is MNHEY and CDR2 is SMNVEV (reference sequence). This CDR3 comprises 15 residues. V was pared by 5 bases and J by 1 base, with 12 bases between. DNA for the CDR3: TGTGCCAGCAGTGCCATTCAGGGTTCTGGAAACACCATATATTTT. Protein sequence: CASSAIQGSGNTIYF.

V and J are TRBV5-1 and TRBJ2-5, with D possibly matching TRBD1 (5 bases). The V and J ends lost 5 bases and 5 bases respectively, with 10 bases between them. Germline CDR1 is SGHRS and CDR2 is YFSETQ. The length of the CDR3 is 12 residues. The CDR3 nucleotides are TGCGCCAGCAGTCGGGCAGGGGAGACCCAGTACTTC. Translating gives CASSRAGETQYF.

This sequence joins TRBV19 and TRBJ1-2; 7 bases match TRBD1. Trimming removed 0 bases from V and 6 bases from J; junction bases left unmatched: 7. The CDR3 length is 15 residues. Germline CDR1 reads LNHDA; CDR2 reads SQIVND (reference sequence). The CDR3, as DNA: TGTGCCAGTAGTATAGATCAACAGGGGTGGAATGGCTACACCTTC. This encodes CASSIDQQGWNGYTF.

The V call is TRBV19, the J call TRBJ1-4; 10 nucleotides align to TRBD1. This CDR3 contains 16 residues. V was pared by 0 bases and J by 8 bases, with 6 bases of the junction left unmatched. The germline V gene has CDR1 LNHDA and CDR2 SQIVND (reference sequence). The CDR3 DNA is TGTGCCAGTAGTATAGATCAGGGGACAGGGGACGAAAAACTGTTTTTT. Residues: CASSIDQGTGDEKLFF.

The CDR3 coding sequence is TGTGCCAGCAGCTTAGGACAGGGGGGAGAAAAACTGTTTTTT. This codes for CASSLGQGGEKLFF. This chain connects TRBV7-2 to TRBJ1-4; 9 bases fit TRBD1. Unmatched junction bases numbered 2, after V lost 1 base and J lost 8 bases. Germline V gene data show CDR1 as SGHTA and CDR2 as FQGNSA. This CDR3 contains 14 residues.

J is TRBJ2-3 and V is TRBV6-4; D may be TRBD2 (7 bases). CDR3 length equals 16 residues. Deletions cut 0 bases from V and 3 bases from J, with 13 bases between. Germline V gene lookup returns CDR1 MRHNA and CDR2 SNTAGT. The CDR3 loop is CASSDSTGGPTDTQYF. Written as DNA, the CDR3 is TGTGCCAGCAGTGACTCTACGGGGGGCCCTACAGATACGCAGTATTTT.

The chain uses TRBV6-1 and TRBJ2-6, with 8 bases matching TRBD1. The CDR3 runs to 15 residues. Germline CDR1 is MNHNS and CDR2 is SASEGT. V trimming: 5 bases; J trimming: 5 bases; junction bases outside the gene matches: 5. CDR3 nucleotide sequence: TGTGCCAGCAGTACAGGGGGTACCTGGGCCAACGTCCTGACTTTC. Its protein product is CASSTGGTWANVLTF.

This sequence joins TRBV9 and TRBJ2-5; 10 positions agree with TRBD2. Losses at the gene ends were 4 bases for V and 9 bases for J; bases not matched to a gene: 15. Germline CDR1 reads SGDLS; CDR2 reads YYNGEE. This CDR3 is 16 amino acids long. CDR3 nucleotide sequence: TGTGCCAGCAGCCCCGGGCTAGCGGGAGTGGGATCGGCCCAGTACTTC. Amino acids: CASSPGLAGVGSAQYF.

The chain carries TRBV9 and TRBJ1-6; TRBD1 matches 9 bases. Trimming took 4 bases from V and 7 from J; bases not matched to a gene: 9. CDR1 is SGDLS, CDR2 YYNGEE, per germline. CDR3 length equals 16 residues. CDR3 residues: CASSTTDRGANSPLHF. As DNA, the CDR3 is TGTGCCAGCAGCACCACCGACAGGGGGGCCAATTCACCCCTCCACTTT.

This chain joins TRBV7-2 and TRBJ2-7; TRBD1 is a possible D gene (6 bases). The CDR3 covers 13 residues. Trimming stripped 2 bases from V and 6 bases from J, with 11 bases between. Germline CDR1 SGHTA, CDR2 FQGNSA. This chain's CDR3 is CASSLIRGGEQYF. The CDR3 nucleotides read TGTGCCAGCAGCTTAATCAGGGGCGGCGAGCAGTACTTC.

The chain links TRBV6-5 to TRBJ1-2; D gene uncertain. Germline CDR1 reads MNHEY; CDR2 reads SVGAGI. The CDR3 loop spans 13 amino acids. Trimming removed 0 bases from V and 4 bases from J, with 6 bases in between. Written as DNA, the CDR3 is TGTGCCAGCAGTTACTCGGCAGTCTATGGCTACACCTTC. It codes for CASSYSAVYGYTF.

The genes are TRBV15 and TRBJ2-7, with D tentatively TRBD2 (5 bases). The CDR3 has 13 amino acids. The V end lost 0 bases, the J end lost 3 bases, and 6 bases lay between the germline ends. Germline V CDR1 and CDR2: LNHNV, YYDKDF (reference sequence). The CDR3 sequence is CATSREGGYEQYF. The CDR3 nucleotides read TGTGCCACCAGCAGAGAAGGAGGCTACGAGCAGTACTTC.

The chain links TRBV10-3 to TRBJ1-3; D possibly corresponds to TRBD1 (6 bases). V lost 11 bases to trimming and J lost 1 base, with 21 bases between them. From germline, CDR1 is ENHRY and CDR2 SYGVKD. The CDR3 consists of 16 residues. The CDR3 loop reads CASQSGGRWSGNTIYF. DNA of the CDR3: TGTGCCTCCCAAAGCGGGGGGCGGTGGTCTGGAAACACCATATATTTT.

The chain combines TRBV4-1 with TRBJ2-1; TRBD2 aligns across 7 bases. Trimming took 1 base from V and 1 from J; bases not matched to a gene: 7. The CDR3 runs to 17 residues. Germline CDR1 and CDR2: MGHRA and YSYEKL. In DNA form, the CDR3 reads TGCGCCAGCAGCCAAGCTGGACTAGGGGATTCCTACAATGAGCAGTTCTTC. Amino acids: CASSQAGLGDSYNEQFF.

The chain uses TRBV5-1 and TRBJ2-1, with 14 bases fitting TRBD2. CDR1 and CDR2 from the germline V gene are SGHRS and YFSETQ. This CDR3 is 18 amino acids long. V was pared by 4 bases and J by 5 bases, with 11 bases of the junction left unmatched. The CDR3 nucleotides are TGCGCCAGCAGCCCTGGACTAGCGGGAGGTGGTCCCCACAATGAGCAGTTCTTC. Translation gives CASSPGLAGGGPHNEQFF.

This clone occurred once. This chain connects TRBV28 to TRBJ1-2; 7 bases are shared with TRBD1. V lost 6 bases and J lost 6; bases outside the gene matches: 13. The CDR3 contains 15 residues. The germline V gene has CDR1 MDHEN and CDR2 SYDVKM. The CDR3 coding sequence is TGTGCCAGCAGCCTCCTAACAGGGGTATTTCATGGCTACACCTTC. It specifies CASSLLTGVFHGYTF.

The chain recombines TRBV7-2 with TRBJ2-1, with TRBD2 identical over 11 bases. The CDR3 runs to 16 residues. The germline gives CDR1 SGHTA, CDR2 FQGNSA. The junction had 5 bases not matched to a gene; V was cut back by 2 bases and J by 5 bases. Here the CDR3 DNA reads TGTGCCAGCAGCTTACTGGGGACTAGCGGTCACAATGAGCAGTTCTTC. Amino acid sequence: CASSLLGTSGHNEQFF.

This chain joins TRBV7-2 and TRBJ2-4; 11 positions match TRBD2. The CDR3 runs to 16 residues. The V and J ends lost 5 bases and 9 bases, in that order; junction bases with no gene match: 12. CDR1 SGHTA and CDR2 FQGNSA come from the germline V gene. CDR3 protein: CASSPLAGARSGIQYF. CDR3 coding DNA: TGTGCCAGCAGCCCACTAGCGGGGGCTCGTTCGGGCATTCAGTACTTC.